Presented here are 4 T cell receptor beta chains from one specimen sequenced in a study of T cells expressing NK-cell markers. TCRdb re-analyzed the 5' RACE reads; it lists each CDR3 protein once, without DNA. The sample includes some 150,000 distinct CDR3 sequences. Sequencing was performed on blood T cells: a sorted CD56 or NKG2C T cell subset, CD4+ or CD8+ T cells, or bulk PBMC T cells (not recorded which). The source is a woman aged 45-65 years in good health.

V gene TRBV20-1 combines with J gene TRBJ1-2; the TCRdb call, TRBD1, lacks DNA for checking. This CDR3 region has 16 residues. Germline CDR1 DFQATT, CDR2 SNEGSKA (reference sequence). The CDR3 is CSARVGRGTPNYGYTF.

The chain carries TRBV29-1 and TRBJ2-5; TCRdb reports TRBD2, a call that lacks DNA to check it against. The CDR3 is 14 amino acids. Germline V CDR1 and CDR2: SQVTM, ANQGSEA. The CDR3 reads CSVEDEGARETQYF.

The CDR3: CASSSGRGPHADTQYF. The chain carries TRBV7-8 and TRBJ2-3; the D call of TRBD1 rests on TCRdb alone, since no DNA is present to check it. CDR1 and CDR2 from the germline V gene are SGHVS and FQNEAQ. This CDR3 has 16 amino acids.

This sequence joins TRBV29-1 and TRBJ1-2; lacking DNA, the TRBD1 call made by TCRdb goes unchecked. The CDR3 is made up of 13 amino acids. CDR1 SQVTM and CDR2 ANQGSEA come from the germline V gene. The CDR3 region is CSVEGDRGRGYTF.